This paragraph reports one T cell receptor (beta chain). The data were produced by immunoSEQ multiplex PCR, yet TCRdb's version contains in-frame clones alone and is incomplete. The table has 150,000 to 200,000 clones, approximately 87% seen once; the top ten hold less than 25%. These data are taken from a study of blood T cell repertoires in COVID-19. For the study at large: Material from acute and convalescent COVID-19 was sourced from the United States, Italy and Spain.

Sequenced: peripheral blood. The sequence was collected from a man aged 65 to 85 with active or convalescent COVID-19.

CDR3 in amino acids: CASSQRGGRETQYF. The CDR3, as DNA: TGTGCCAGCAGCCAGCGGGGCGGGAGGGAGACCCAGTACTTC. The chain is built from TRBV7-2 and TRBJ2-5; TRBD2 agrees at 8 bases. The CDR3 covers 14 residues. J was trimmed by 5 bases and V by 5 bases; bases with no gene match: 7. Germline V lookup: CDR1 SGHTA, CDR2 FQGNSA.